The 20 T cell receptor beta chains listed next were all sequenced from one sample in a study of identifying expanded T cells in peripheral blood. Generated by immunoSEQ multiplex PCR, the TCRdb table keeps only in-frame clones and is missing some. The repertoire has approximately 94,000 clones, about 90% of them found once; the top ten carry about 5.9%. Sequencing used blood. The receptors originated from a person between 18 and 69 years old in good health.

V and J are TRBV7-9 and TRBJ1-1, with 8 bases fitting TRBD1. The CDR3 is 13 amino acids. With V trimmed by 3 bases and J by 5 bases, 2 bases remained unmatched. Germline V gene data show CDR1 as SEHNR and CDR2 as FQNEAQ (reference sequence). The CDR3 bases are TGTGCCAGCAGCTTTACAGGGGGGACTGAAGCTTTCTTT. Encoded protein: CASSFTGGTEAFF.

V is TRBV19 and J is TRBJ1-5; TRBD1 agrees at 8 bases. This CDR3 region has 15 residues. Trimming removed 5 bases from V and 5 bases from J; junction bases left unmatched: 8. Looked up from germline, CDR1 is LNHDA and CDR2 is SQIVND (reference sequence). CDR3 DNA: TGTGCCAGTAGTGCCCGGACAGGGATTTATCAGCCCCAGCATTTT. Encoded protein: CASSARTGIYQPQHF.

The rearrangement joins TRBV9 to TRBJ2-2; no clear D gene. The germline V gene encodes CDR1 SGDLS and CDR2 YYNGEE. The CDR3 runs to 18 residues. Trimming removed 4 bases at V and 3 bases at J, with 22 bases between. CDR3 protein: CASSYNPQNGRDTGELFF. CDR3 bases: TGTGCCAGCAGCTACAATCCCCAAAACGGACGGGACACCGGGGAGCTGTTTTTT.

V gene TRBV30 combines with J gene TRBJ2-1; 7 nucleotides line up with TRBD1. The CDR3 has 16 amino acids. V dropped 4 bases and J dropped 1; count of bases not matched to a gene: 10. Germline CDR1 GTSNPN, CDR2 SVGIG (reference sequence). DNA of the CDR3: TGTGCCTGGACCGCCACAGGGGAGAGGTCCTACAATGAGCAGTTCTTC. Protein: CAWTATGERSYNEQFF.

The V and J genes are TRBV13 and TRBJ1-3; no clear D gene. V dropped 4 bases and J dropped 4 bases, with 14 bases sitting between them. This CDR3 has 15 amino acids. Germline values: CDR1 PRHDT, CDR2 FYEKMQ (reference sequence). The CDR3 DNA reads as TGTGCCAGCAGCTCCGCGTCCCTAAGGGGAAACACCATATATTTT. Translated, it gives CASSSASLRGNTIYF.

The CDR3 spells CASSPEQGRFYGYTF. The CDR3 DNA is TGTGCCAGCTCACCGGAACAGGGTCGGTTCTATGGCTACACCTTC. This rearrangement joins TRBV18 to TRBJ1-2; maybe TRBD1 (6 bases). V lost 3 bases to trimming and J lost 4 bases, with 15 bases between them. CDR3 length equals 15 residues. Germline V gene sequence: CDR1 KGHSH, CDR2 LQKENI.

This rearrangement joins TRBV27 to TRBJ1-2; TRBD1 agrees at 8 bases. The CDR3 consists of 13 residues. The V segment lost 5 bases and the J segment 8 bases; nucleotides outside the gene matches: 7. The germline gives CDR1 MNHEY, CDR2 SMNVEV (reference sequence). The CDR3 DNA sequence: TGTGCCAGCAGTATAGACAGGGGCGGAGGCTACACCTTC. Residues: CASSIDRGGGYTF.

The chain joins TRBV11-2 to TRBJ2-1; D uncertain. CDR1 SGHAT and CDR2 FQNNGV come from the germline V gene. V was shortened by 4 bases and J by 7 bases, with 8 bases between the two germline ends. The CDR3 loop spans 12 amino acids. CDR3 in amino acids: CASSSQENEQFF. CDR3 bases: TGTGCCAGCAGCTCGCAGGAGAATGAGCAGTTCTTC.

The chain carries TRBV5-1 and TRBJ2-7; the D gene is possibly TRBD2 (5 bases). This CDR3 contains 15 residues. Germline CDR1 and CDR2: SGHRS and YFSETQ. V lost 6 bases and J lost 0, with 16 bases in between. CDR3 loop: CASTEPRGSSYEQYF. Here the CDR3 DNA reads TGCGCCAGCACCGAACCTCGCGGGTCCTCCTACGAGCAGTACTTC.

This clone showed up just once. The V and J genes are TRBV7-3 and TRBJ2-2; D may be TRBD2 (6 bases). The germline gives CDR1 SGHTA, CDR2 FQGTGA. Trimming removed 6 bases from V and 2 bases from J, with 10 bases in between. This CDR3 comprises 14 residues. In DNA form, the CDR3 reads TGTGCCAGCAGGCGGGACGAAAACACCGGGGAGCTGTTTTTT. Amino acid sequence: CASRRDENTGELFF. The entire variable domain, with the rest obtained from reference TRBV7-3 and TRBJ2-2, is as follows: GAGVSQTPSNKVTEKGKYVELRCDPISGHTALYWYRQSLGQGPEFLIYFQGTGAADDSGLPNDRFFAVRPEGSVSTLKIQRTERGDSAVYLCASRRDENTGELFFGEGSRLTVL.

V and J are TRBV7-8 and TRBJ2-1; no clear D. The CDR3 has 13 amino acids. V was trimmed by 2 bases and J by 8 bases, leaving 10 bases between them. The germline V gene has CDR1 SGHVS and CDR2 FQNEAQ. The DNA for the CDR3 is TGTGCCAGCAGCTTACTTAGTGGACATGAGCAGTTCTTC. Its translation: CASSLLSGHEQFF.

The V and J genes are TRBV30 and TRBJ1-6; 8 nucleotides match TRBD1. J was trimmed by 11 bases and V by 4 bases; bases with no gene match: 13. Germline-derived CDR1 and CDR2 are GTSNPN and SVGIG (reference sequence). The CDR3 is made up of 15 amino acids. CDR3 protein: CAWTPQDRAATPLHF. For the CDR3, the DNA is TGTGCCTGGACTCCGCAGGACAGGGCCGCAACACCCCTCCACTTT.

The V call is TRBV30, the J call TRBJ1-4; D call uncertain. CDR1 is GTSNPN, CDR2 SVGIG, per germline (reference sequence). The germline V and J ends were trimmed by 3 bases and 7 bases, with 15 bases remaining between them. The CDR3 is made up of 14 amino acids. The CDR3 protein is CAWRLPGGGEKLFF. The CDR3 bases are TGTGCCTGGAGACTACCGGGCGGTGGTGAAAAACTGTTTTTT.

The DNA for the CDR3 is TGTGCCACCAGCAGAGCTCGGGACAGAGACTACGAGCAGTACTTC. Translating it yields CATSRARDRDYEQYF. The J gene is TRBJ2-7, the V gene TRBV15; 7 nucleotides match TRBD1. Germline CDR1 and CDR2: LNHNV and YYDKDF (reference sequence). With V trimmed by 1 base and J by 3 bases, 6 bases remained unmatched. This CDR3 has 15 amino acids. Full variable domain (remainder filled in from reference TRBV15 and TRBJ2-7): DAMVIQNPRYQVTQFGKPVTLSCSQTLNHNVMYWYQQKSSQAPKLLFHYYDKDFNNEADTPDNFQSRRPNTSFCFLDIRSPGLGDTAMYLCATSRARDRDYEQYFGPGTRLTVT.

The rearrangement joins TRBV7-9 to TRBJ1-1, with D perhaps TRBD1 (5 bases). Germline CDR1 is SEHNR and CDR2 is FQNEAQ (reference sequence). This CDR3 has 14 residues. Trimming removed 5 bases at V and 11 bases at J, with 21 bases between. The CDR3 DNA reads TGTGCCAGCAGCCCCGACGTGTTGGGGGTTATGGCTTTCTTT. This gives the protein CASSPDVLGVMAFF.

The V call is TRBV30, the J call TRBJ1-1; D unclear. The V end lost 4 bases, the J end lost 1 base, and 10 bases lay between the germline ends. The CDR3 sequence is 13 residues long. Germline-derived CDR1 and CDR2 are GTSNPN and SVGIG (reference sequence). DNA of the CDR3: TGTGCCTGGAAAACGCGGCAGAACACTGAAGCTTTCTTT. Its protein product is CAWKTRQNTEAFF.

The chain employs TRBV29-1 and TRBJ2-3; 9 nucleotides match TRBD2. Germline loops: CDR1 SQVTM, CDR2 ANQGSEA. V was clipped by 6 bases and J by 7 bases; unmatched bases: 14. The CDR3 has 15 amino acids. CDR3 amino acids: CSVTIGLAGFNTQYF. The CDR3 nucleotides read TGCAGCGTCACAATCGGGCTAGCGGGATTTAATACGCAGTATTTT.

The chain recombines TRBV4-2 with TRBJ2-3, with D unresolved. The CDR3 is 15 amino acids. V was cut by 1 base and J by 6 bases, with 14 bases left in between. CDR1 and CDR2 (germline): LGHNA, YNFKEQ. CDR3 sequence reads: CASSQVESSQDTQYF. In DNA form, the CDR3 reads TGTGCCAGCAGCCAAGTGGAGTCCTCCCAGGATACGCAGTATTTT.

The chain has TRBV21-1 and TRBJ1-6; the table's D gene call, TRBD1, was not cross checked with the DNA. TRBV21-1 is a pseudogene segment. The CDR3 sequence is 24 residues long. The chain's CDR3 is CASSKEWHQMGQDPLITYNSPLHF. In DNA form, the CDR3 reads TGTGCCAGCAGCAAAGAGTGGCACCAAATGGGGCAGGATCCTTTAATAACCTATAATTCACCCCTCCACTTT.

The chain uses TRBV30 and TRBJ1-6, with D perhaps matching TRBD1 (6 bases). The CDR3 totals 13 residues. Germline CDR1 reads GTSNPN; CDR2 reads SVGIG (reference sequence). The ends were cut back, 8 bases at V and 7 bases at J, with 15 bases in the middle. The CDR3 sequence: CAASGEYNSPLHF. DNA for the CDR3: TGTGCCGCCTCAGGGGAATACAATTCACCCCTCCACTTT. The full variable domain, its missing parts supplied by reference TRBV30 and TRBJ1-6, is SQTIHQWPATLVQPVGSPLSLECTVEGTSNPNLYWYRQAAGRGLQLLFYSVGIGQISSEVPQNLSASRPQDRQFILSSKKLLLSDSGFYLCAASGEYNSPLHFGNGTRLTVT.